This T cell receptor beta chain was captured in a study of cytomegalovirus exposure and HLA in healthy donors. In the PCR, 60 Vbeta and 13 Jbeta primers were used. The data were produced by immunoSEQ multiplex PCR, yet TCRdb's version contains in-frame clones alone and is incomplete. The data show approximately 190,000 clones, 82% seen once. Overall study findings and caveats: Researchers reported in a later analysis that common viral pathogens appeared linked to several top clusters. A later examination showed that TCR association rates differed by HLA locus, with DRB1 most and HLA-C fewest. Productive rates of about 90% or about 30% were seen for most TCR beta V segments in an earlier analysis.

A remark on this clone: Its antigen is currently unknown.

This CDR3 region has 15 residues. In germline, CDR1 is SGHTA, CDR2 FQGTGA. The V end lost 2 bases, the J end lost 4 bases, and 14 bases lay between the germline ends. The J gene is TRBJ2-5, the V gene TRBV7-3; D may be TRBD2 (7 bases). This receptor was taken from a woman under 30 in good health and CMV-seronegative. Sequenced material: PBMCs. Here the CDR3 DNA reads TGTGCCAGCAGCTTATTGGGGGGGCGCGGAGAGACCCAGTACTTC. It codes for CASSLLGGRGETQYF.